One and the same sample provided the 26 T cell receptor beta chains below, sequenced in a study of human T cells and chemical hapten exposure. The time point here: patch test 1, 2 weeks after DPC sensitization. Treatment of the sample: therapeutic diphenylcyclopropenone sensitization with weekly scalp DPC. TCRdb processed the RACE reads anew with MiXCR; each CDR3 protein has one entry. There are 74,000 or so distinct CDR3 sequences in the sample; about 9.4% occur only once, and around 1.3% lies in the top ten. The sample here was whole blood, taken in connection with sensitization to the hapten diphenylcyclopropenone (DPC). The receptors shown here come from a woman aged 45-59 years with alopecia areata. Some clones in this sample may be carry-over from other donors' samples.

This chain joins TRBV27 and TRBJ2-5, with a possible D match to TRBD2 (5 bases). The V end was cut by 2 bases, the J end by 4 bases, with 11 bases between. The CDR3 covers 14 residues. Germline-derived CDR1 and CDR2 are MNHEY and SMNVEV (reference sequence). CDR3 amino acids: CASSLEAGRETQYF. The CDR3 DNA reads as TGTGCCAGCAGTTTAGAGGCGGGTCGAGAGACCCAGTACTTC.

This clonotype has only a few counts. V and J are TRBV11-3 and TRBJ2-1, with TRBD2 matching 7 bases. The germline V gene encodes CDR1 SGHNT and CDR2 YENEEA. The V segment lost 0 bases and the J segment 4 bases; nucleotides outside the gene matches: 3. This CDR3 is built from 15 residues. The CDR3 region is CASSLDPSGYNEQFF. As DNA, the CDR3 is TGTGCCAGCAGCTTAGATCCTAGCGGTTACAATGAGCAGTTCTTC.

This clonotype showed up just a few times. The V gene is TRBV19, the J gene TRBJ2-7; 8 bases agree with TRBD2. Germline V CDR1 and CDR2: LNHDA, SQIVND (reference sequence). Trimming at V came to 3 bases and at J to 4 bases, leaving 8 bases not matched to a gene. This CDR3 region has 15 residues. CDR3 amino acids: CASSIGASGPYEQYF. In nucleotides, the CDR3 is TGTGCCAGTAGTATTGGGGCTAGCGGGCCATACGAGCAGTACTTC.

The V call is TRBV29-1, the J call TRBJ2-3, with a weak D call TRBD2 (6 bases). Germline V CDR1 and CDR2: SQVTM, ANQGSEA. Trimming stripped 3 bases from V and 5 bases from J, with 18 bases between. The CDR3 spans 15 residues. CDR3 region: CSVDLMEGAQDTQYF. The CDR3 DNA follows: TGCAGCGTTGACCTAATGGAGGGAGCACAAGATACGCAGTATTTT.

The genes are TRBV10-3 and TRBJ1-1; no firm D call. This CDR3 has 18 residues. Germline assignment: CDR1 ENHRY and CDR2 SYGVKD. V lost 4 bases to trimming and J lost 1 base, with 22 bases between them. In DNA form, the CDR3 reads TGTGCCATCAGTGGGGCAGAGGGCAGAGGCACGTGGAACACTGAAGCTTTCTTT. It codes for CAISGAEGRGTWNTEAFF.

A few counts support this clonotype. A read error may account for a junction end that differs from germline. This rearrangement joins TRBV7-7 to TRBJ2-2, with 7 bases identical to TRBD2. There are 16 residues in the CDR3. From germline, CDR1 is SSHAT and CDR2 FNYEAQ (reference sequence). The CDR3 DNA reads TGTGCTAGCAGCCTCACTAGCGCTAGGGGCACCGGGGAGCTGTTTTTT. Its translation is CASSLTSARGTGELFF.

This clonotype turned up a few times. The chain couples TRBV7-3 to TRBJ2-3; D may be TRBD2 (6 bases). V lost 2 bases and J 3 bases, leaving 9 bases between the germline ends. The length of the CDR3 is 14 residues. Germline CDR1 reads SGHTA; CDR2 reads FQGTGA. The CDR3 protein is CASSLGGATDTQYF. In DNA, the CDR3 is TGTGCCAGCAGCTTAGGCGGGGCGACAGATACGCAGTATTTT.

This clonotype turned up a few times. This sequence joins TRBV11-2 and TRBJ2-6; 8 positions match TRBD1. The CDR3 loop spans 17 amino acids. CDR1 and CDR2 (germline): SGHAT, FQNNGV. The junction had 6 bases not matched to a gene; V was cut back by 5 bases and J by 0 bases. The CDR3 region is CASSRTGHSSGANVLTF. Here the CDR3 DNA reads TGTGCCAGCAGCAGGACAGGGCATAGCTCTGGGGCCAACGTCCTGACTTTC.

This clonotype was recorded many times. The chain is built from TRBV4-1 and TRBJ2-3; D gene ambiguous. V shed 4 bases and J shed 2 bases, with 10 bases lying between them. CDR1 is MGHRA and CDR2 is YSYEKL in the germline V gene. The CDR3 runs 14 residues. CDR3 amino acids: CASSLKLDTDTQYF. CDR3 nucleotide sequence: TGCGCCAGCAGCCTAAAGCTGGACACAGATACGCAGTATTTT.

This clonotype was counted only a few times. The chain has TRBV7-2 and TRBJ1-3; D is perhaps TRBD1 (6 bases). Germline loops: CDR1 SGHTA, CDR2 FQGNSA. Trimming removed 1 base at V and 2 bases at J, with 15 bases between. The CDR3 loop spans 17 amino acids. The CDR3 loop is CASSLGIGGRTGNTIYF. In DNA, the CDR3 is TGTGCCAGCAGCTTAGGGATCGGGGGGCGAACTGGAAACACCATATATTTT.

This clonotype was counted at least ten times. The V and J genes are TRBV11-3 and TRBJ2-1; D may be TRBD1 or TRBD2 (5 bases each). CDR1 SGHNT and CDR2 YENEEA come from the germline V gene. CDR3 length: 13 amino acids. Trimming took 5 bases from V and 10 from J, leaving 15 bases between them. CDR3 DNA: TGTGCCAGCAGCCCCGTCCCCGAGGGGGAGCAGTTCTTC. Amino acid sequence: CASSPVPEGEQFF.

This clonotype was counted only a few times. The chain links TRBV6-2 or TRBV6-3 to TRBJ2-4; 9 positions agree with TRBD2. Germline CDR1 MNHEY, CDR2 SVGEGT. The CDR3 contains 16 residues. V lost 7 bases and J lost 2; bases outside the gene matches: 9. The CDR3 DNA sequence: TGTGCCAGCACTAATGGGGGACTAGCTACCAAAAACATTCAGTACTTC. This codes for CASTNGGLATKNIQYF.

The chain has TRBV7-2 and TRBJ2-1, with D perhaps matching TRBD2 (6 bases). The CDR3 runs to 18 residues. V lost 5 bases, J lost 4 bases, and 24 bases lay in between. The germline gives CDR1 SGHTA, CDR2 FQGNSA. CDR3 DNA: TGTGCCAGCAGCCCGCCTCCCTCTCTAGCGCCACTTTACAATGAGCAGTTCTTC. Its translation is CASSPPPSLAPLYNEQFF.

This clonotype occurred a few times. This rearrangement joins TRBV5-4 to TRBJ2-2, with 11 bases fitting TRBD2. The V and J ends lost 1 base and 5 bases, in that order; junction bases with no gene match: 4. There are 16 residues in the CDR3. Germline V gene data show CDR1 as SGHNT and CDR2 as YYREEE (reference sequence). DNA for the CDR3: TGTGCCAGCAGCTTGCAACTAGCGGGAGCGACCGGGGAGCTGTTTTTT. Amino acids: CASSLQLAGATGELFF.

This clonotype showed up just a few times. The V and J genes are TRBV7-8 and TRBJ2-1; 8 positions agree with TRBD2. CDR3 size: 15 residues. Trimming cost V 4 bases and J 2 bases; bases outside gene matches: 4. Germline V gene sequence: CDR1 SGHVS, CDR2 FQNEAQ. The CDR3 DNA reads TGTGCCAGCAGCTCGACGGGAGGGCCCTACAATGAGCAGTTCTTC. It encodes CASSSTGGPYNEQFF. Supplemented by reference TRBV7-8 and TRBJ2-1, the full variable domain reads GAGVSQSPRYKVAKRGQDVALRCDPISGHVSLFWYQQALGQGPEFLTYFQNEAQLDKSGLPSDRFFAERPEGSVSTLKIQRTQQEDSAVYLCASSSTGGPYNEQFFGPGTRLTVL.

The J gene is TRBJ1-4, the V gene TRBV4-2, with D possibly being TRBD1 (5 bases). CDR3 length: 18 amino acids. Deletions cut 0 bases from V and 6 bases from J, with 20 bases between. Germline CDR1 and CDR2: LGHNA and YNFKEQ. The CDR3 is CASSQDLGPSDGYEKLFF. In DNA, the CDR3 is TGTGCCAGCAGCCAAGATCTGGGGCCCTCGGACGGGTATGAAAAACTGTTTTTT.

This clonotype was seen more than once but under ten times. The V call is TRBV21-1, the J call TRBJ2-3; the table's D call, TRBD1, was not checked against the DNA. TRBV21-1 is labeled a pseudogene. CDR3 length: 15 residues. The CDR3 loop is CASTLPRGVTDTQYF. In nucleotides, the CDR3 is TGTGCCAGCACCTTGCCGCGGGGGGTCACAGATACGCAGTATTTT.

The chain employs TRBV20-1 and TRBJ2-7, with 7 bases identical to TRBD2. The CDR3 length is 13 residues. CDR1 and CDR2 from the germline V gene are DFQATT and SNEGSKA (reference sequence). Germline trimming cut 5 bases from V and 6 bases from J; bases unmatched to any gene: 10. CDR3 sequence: CSAPSGTWVEQYF. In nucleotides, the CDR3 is TGCAGTGCTCCGAGCGGGACGTGGGTCGAGCAGTACTTC.

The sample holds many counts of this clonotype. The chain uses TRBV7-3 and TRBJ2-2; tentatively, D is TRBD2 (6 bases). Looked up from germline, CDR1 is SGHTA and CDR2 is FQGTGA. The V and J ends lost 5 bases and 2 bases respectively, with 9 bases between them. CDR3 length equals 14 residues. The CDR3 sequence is CASSLDYNTGELFF. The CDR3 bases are TGTGCCAGCAGCCTGGACTACAACACCGGGGAGCTGTTTTTT.

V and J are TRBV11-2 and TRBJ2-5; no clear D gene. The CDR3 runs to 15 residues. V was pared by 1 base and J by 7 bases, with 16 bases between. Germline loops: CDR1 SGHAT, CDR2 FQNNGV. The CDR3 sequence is CASSLVSVRLATQYF. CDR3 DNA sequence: TGTGCCAGCAGCTTAGTTTCCGTGCGGCTTGCGACCCAGTACTTC.

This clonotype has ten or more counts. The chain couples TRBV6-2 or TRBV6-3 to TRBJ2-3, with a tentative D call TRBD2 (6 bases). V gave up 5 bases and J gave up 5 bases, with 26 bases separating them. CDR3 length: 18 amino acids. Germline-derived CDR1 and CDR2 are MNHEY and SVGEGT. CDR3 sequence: CASSEVRGSPLMGDTQYF. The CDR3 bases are TGTGCCAGCAGTGAGGTCCGGGGGAGCCCGCTTATGGGAGATACGCAGTATTTT.

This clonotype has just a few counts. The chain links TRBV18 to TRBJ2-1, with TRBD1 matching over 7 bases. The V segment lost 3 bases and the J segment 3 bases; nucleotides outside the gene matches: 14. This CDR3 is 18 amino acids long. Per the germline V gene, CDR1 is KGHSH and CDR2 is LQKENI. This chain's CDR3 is CASSPGRGTTHLYNEQFF. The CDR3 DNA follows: TGTGCCAGCTCACCGGGCAGGGGGACAACCCACCTCTACAATGAGCAGTTCTTC. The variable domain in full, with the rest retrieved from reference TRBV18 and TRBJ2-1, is NAGVMQNPRHLVRRRGQEARLRCSPMKGHSHVYWYRQLPEEGLKFMVYLQKENIIDESGMPKERFSAEFPKEGPSILRIQQVVRGDSAAYFCASSPGRGTTHLYNEQFFGPGTRLTVL.

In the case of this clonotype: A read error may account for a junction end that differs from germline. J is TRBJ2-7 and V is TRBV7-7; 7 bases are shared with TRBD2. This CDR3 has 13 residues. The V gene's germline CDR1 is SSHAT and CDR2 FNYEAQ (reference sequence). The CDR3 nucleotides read TGTGCTAGCAGCTTTCAGGGAGGGTACGAGCAGTACTTC. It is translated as CASSFQGGYEQYF.

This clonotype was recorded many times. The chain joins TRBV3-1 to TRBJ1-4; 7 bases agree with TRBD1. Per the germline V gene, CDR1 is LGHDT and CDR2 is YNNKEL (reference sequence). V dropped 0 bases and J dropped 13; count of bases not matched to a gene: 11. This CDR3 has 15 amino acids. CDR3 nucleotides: TGTGCCAGCAGCCAAGACGGGGGACAGCCAGGGGCACTGTTTTTT. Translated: CASSQDGGQPGALFF.

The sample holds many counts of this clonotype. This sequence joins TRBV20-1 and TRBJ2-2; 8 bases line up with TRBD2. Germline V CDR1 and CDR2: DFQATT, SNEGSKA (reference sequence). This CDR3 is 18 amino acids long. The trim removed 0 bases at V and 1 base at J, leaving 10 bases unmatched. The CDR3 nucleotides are TGCAGTGCTAGAGATAGGAACGCGGGAGGCCTGAACACCGGGGAGCTGTTTTTT. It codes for CSARDRNAGGLNTGELFF.

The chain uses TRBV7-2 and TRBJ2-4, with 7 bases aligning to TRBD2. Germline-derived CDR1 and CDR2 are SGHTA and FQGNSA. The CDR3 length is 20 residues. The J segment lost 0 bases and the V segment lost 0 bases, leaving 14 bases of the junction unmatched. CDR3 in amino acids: CASSLARIRGGTLAKNIQYF. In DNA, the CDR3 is TGTGCCAGCAGCTTAGCGAGGATTCGCGGGGGAACCTTAGCCAAAAACATTCAGTACTTC.